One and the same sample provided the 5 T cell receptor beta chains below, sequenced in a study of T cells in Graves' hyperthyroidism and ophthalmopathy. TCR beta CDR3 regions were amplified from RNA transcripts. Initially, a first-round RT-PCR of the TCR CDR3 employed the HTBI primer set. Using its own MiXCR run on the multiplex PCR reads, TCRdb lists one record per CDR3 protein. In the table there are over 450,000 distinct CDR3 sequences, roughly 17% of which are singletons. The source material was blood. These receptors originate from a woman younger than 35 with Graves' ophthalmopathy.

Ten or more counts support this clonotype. Written as DNA, the CDR3 is TGTGCCAGCAGTGAAGGCACAGCAGACACCGGGGAGCTGTTTTTT. It is translated as CASSEGTADTGELFF. This chain joins TRBV6-1 and TRBJ2-2; D is ambiguous. CDR3 length: 15 amino acids. The ends were cut back, 1 base at V and 3 bases at J, with 9 bases in the middle. Germline loops: CDR1 MNHNS, CDR2 SASEGT.

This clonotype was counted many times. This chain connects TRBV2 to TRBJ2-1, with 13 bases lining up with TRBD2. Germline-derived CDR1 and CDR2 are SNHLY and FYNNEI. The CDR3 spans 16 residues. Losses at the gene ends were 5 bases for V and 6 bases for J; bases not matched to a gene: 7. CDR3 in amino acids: CASSRTSGSMVNEQFF. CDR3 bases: TGTGCCAGCAGTAGGACTAGCGGGAGTATGGTCAATGAGCAGTTCTTC.

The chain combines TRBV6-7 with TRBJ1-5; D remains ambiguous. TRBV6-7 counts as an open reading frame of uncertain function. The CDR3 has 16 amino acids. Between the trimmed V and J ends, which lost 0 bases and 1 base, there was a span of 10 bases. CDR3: CASSYSEGLSNQPQHF. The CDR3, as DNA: TGTGCCAGCAGTTACTCGGAAGGCCTAAGCAATCAGCCCCAGCATTTT.

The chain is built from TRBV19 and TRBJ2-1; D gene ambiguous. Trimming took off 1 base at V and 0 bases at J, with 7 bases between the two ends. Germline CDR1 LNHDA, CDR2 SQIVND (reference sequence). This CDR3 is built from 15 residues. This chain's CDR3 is CASSIGEISYNEQFF. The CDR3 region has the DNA TGTGCCAGTAGTATAGGGGAAATCTCCTACAATGAGCAGTTCTTC.

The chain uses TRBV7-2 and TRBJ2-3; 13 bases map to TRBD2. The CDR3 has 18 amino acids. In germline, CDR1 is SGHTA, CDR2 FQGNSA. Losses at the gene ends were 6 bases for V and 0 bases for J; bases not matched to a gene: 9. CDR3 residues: CASSWTSGRATSTDTQYF. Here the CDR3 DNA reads TGTGCCAGCAGTTGGACTAGCGGGAGAGCTACTAGCACAGATACGCAGTATTTT.